This T cell receptor beta chain was found in a study of spatial heterogeneity in lung cancer. This clonotype was counted many times. Its specificity is not known. The size of this beta chain means little, since it is a stray read in a library made for alpha chains. All TCR cDNA molecules were individually tagged with a unique molecular identifier. A single record per CDR3 protein comes from TCRdb applying MiXCR to the 5' RACE reads. This sample has 10,000 to 11,000 distinct CDR3 sequences, with roughly 7.4% found just once. This CDR3 is 12 amino acids long. The V end lost 8 bases, the J end lost 1 base, and 6 bases lay between the germline ends. Documented time point: sample taken at primary tumor resection. Findings and caveats of the study: As ubiquitous and regional nonsynonymous mutations varied, counts of ubiquitous and regional expanded TCRs tracked them, respectively. Tracking of tumor mutation counts was seen in expanded intratumoral alpha and beta TCR counts.

Source: lung tumor tissue, taken at surgery. This TCR was sampled from a female donor with early-stage non-small cell lung cancer. The J gene is TRBJ1-3, the V gene TRBV12-3 or TRBV12-4, with D unresolved. The CDR3 region is CASYFSGNTIYF. The CDR3 DNA follows: TGTGCCAGCTATTTTTCTGGAAACACCATATATTTT.